This passage covers 2 T cell receptor beta chains from one sample sequenced in a study of blood T cell repertoires in COVID-19. TCRdb's table, derived via immunoSEQ multiplex PCR, lists solely in-frame clones and lacks some. Of more than 300,000 clones in the sample, 75% to 90% are singletons; the top ten hold roughly 5.1%. Sequenced: PBMCs or T cells enriched from blood (not recorded which). The receptors were gathered from a woman in her 50s who had recovered from COVID-19.

The rearrangement uses TRBV6-4 and TRBJ2-1; 8 nucleotides line up with TRBD2. This CDR3 has 15 residues. V trimming: 4 bases; J trimming: 4 bases; junction bases outside the gene matches: 6. Germline values: CDR1 MRHNA, CDR2 SNTAGT. The CDR3 protein is CASSVGGGSYNEQFF. Written as DNA, the CDR3 is TGTGCCAGCAGTGTCGGGGGGGGTTCGTACAATGAGCAGTTCTTC.

This chain uses TRBV18 with TRBJ1-5, with a tentative D call TRBD1 (6 bases). Per germline, CDR1 KGHSH and CDR2 LQKENI. CDR3 length equals 16 residues. Trimming cost V 2 bases and J 7 bases, with 18 bases left between them. In nucleotides, the CDR3 is TGTGCCAGCTCACCAGACCGGGGAGGGGGAAGACAGCCCCAGCATTTT. It specifies CASSPDRGGGRQPQHF.